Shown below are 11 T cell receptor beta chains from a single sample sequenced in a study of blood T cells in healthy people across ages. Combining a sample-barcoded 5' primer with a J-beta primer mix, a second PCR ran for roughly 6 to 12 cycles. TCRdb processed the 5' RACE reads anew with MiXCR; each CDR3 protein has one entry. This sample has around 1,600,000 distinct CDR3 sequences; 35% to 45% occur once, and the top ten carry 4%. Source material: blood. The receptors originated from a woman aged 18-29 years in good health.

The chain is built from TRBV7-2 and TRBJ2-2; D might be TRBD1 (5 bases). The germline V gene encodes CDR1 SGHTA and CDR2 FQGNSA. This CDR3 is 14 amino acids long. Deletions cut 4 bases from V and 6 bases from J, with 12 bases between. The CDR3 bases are TGTGCCAGCAGCTATGCCCCCAGGGCCGGGGAGCTGTTTTTT. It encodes CASSYAPRAGELFF.

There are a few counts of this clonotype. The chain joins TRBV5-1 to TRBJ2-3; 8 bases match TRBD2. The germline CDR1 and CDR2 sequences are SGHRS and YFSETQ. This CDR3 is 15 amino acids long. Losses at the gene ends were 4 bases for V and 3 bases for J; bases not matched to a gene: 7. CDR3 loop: CASSRLATGTDTQYF. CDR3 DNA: TGCGCCAGCAGCAGACTAGCGACCGGAACAGATACGCAGTATTTT. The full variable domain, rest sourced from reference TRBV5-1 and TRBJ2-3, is KAGVTQTPRYLIKTRGQQVTLSCSPISGHRSVSWYQQTPGQGLQFLFEYFSETQRNKGNFPGRFSGRQFSNSRSEMNVSTLELGDSALYLCASSRLATGTDTQYFGPGTRLTVL.

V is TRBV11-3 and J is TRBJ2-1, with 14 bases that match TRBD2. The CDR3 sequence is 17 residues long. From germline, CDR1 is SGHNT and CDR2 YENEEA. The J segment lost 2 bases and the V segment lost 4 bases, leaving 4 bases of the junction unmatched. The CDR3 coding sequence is TGTGCCAGCAGCTCCGGGACTAGCGGGGGCCCCTACAATGAGCAGTTCTTC. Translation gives CASSSGTSGGPYNEQFF.

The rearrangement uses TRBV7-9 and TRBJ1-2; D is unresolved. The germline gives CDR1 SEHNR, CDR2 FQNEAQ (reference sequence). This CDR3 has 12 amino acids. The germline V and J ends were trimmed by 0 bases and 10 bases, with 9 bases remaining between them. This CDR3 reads CASSLAGGFYTF. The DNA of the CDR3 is TGTGCCAGCAGCTTAGCCGGCGGGTTCTACACCTTC. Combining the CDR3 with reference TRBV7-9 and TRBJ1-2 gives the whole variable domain DTGVSQNPRHKITKRGQNVTFRCDPISEHNRLYWYRQTLGQGPEFLTYFQNEAQLEKSRLLSDRFSAERPKGSFSTLEIQRTEQGDSAMYLCASSLAGGFYTFGSGTRLTVV.

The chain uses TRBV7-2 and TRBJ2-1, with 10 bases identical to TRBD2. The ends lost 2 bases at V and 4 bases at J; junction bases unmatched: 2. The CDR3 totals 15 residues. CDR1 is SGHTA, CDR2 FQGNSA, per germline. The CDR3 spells CASSLTSGMYNEQFF. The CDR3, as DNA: TGTGCCAGCAGCTTAACTAGCGGGATGTACAATGAGCAGTTCTTC. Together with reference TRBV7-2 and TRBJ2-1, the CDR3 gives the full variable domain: GAGVSQSPSNKVTEKGKDVELRCDPISGHTALYWYRQSLGQGLEFLIYFQGNSAPDKSGLPSDRFSAERTGGSVSTLTIQRTQQEDSAVYLCASSLTSGMYNEQFFGPGTRLTVL.

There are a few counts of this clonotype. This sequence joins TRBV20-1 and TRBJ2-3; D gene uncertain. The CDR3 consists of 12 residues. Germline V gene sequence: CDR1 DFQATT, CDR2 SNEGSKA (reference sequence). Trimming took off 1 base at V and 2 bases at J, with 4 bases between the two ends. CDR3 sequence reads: CSARAPTDTQYF. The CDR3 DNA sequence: TGCAGTGCTAGAGCTCCCACAGATACGCAGTATTTT.

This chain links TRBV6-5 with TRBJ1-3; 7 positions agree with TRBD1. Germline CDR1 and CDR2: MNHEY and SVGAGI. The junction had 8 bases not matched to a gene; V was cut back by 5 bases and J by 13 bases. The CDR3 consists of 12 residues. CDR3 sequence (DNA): TGTGCCAGCAGTGACGCGGGACAGTTAATATATTTT. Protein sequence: CASSDAGQLIYF.

CDR3 bases: TGTGCCAGCAGTTTATTGGCAGGTATCGCCTACGAGCAGTACTTC. Translated, it gives CASSLLAGIAYEQYF. The J gene is TRBJ2-4, the V gene TRBV28; D remains unclear. The DNA matches TRBJ2-7 better at its end, which makes the J call doubtful. The CDR3 length is 15 residues. CDR1 MDHEN and CDR2 SYDVKM come from the germline V gene.

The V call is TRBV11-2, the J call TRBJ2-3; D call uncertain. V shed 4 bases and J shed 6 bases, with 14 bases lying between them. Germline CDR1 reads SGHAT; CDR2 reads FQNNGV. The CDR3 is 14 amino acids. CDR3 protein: CASSSRHPTDTQYF. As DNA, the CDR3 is TGTGCCAGCAGCTCACGCCACCCCACCGATACGCAGTATTTT. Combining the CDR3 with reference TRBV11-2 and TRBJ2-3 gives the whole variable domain EAGVAQSPRYKIIEKRQSVAFWCNPISGHATLYWYQQILGQGPKLLIQFQNNGVVDDSQLPKDRFSAERLKGVDSTLKIQPAKLEDSAVYLCASSSRHPTDTQYFGPGTRLTVL.

The CDR3 spells CATSGTGGIGNQPQHF. For the CDR3, the DNA is TGTGCCACCAGTGGGACAGGGGGCATTGGCAATCAGCCCCAGCATTTT. The rearrangement uses TRBV24-1 and TRBJ1-5; 11 positions agree with TRBD1. The germline V gene has CDR1 KGHDR and CDR2 SFDVKD. The CDR3 length is 16 residues. V gave up 5 bases and J gave up 2 bases; unmatched junction bases: 4.

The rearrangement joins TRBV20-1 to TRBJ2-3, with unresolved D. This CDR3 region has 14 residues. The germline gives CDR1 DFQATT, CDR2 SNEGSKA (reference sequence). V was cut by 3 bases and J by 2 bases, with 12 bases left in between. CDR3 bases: TGCAGTGCTAGGAGGCTGGGGAACACAGATACGCAGTATTTT. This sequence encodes CSARRLGNTDTQYF.